Included here is one TCR beta chain sequence, with context. As yet, its antigen is unknown. Nonspecific anti-CD3/anti-CD28 bead stimulation represents the broad CD4+ T cell repertoire. Sorting of responding CD4+ T cells relied on upregulated CD40 ligand together with CD69. PBMCs were depleted of CD8+ T cells before stimulation. This specimen belongs to a study of persistence of HIV-infected CD4 T cells. Study details: Blood samples, up to about 200 mL, came from multiple time points, except two leukapheresis donors sampled once.

Study results and limitations: Degenerate expanded CDR3beta sequences were enriched among CMV- and Gag-responding cells.

Sequencing used immunoSEQ version 4 in survey mode. The repertoire was sequenced with immunoSEQ multiplex PCR; TCRdb's copy has only in-frame clones and lacks some. The sample holds about 46,000 clones; 70% to 90% are singletons and the top ten take 2.5% to 4%. The CDR3 runs to 15 residues. Germline V gene data show CDR1 as SGHRS and CDR2 as YFSETQ. Losses at the gene ends were 0 bases for V and 4 bases for J; bases not matched to a gene: 7. The sequence was obtained from an adult woman with HIV who was CMV-seropositive. The V and J genes are TRBV5-1 and TRBJ2-7; 7 nucleotides align to TRBD1. Sample: CD4+ T cells sorted from PBMCs after roughly 18-hour stimulation, taken from a patient who received antiretroviral therapy. CDR3 loop: CASSLGGTAIYEQYF. DNA of the CDR3: TGCGCCAGCAGCTTGGGGGGGACAGCGATTTACGAGCAGTACTTC.